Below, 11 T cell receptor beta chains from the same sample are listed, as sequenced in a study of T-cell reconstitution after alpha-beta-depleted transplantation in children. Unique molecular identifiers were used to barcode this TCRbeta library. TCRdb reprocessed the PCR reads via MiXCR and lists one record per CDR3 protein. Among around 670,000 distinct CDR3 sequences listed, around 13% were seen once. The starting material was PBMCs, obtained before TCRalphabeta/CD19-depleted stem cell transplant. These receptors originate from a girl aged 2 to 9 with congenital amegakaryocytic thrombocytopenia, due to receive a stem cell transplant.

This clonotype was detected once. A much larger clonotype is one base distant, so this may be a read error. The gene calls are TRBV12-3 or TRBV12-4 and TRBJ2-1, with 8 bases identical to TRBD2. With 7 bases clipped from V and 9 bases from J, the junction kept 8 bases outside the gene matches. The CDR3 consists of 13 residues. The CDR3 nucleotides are TGTGCCAGCACTTTCCTCCTAGCGGGTGAGCAGTTCTTC. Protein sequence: CASTFLLAGEQFF.

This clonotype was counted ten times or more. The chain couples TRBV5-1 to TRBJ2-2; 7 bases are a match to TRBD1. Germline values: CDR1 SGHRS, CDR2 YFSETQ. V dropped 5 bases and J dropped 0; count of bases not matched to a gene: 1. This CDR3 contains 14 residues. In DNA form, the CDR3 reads TGCGCCAGCAGAGGACAGGCGAACACCGGGGAGCTGTTTTTT. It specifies CASRGQANTGELFF.

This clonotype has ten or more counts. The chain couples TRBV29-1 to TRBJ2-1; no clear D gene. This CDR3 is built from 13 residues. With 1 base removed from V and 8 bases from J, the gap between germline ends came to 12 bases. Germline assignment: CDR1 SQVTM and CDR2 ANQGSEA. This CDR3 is CSVEGLNEYEQFF. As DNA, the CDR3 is TGCAGCGTTGAAGGGCTCAACGAGTATGAGCAGTTCTTC.

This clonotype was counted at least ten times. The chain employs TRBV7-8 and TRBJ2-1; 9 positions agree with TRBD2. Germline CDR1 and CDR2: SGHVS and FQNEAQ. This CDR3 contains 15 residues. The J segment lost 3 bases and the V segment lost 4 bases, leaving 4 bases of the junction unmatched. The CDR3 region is CASSSLSGSYNEQFF. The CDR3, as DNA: TGTGCCAGCAGCTCTCTTAGCGGGAGCTACAATGAGCAGTTCTTC. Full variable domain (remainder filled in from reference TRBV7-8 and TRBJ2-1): GAGVSQSPRYKVAKRGQDVALRCDPISGHVSLFWYQQALGQGPEFLTYFQNEAQLDKSGLPSDRFFAERPEGSVSTLKIQRTQQEDSAVYLCASSSLSGSYNEQFFGPGTRLTVL.

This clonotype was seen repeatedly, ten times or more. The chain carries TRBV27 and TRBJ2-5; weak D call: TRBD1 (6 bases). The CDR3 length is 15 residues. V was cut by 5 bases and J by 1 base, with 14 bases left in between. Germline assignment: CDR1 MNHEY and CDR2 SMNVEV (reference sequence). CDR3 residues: CASSLGQGFQETQYF. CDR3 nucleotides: TGTGCCAGCAGTCTAGGTCAGGGGTTCCAAGAGACCCAGTACTTC.

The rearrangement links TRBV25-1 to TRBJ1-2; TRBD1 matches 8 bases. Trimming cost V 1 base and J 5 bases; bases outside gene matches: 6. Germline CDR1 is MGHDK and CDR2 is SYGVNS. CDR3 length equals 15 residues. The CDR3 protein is CASSESGQAGYGYTF. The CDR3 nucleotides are TGTGCCAGCAGTGAATCGGGACAGGCGGGTTATGGCTACACCTTC.

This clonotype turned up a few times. This chain's CDR3 is CSARDPNGARELFF. CDR3 nucleotides: TGCAGTGCTAGAGATCCCAACGGGGCGCGGGAGCTGTTTTTT. This chain joins TRBV20-1 and TRBJ2-2; possibly TRBD1 or TRBD2 for D (5 bases each). The V end was cut by 0 bases, the J end by 9 bases, with 14 bases between. Germline V gives CDR1 DFQATT, CDR2 SNEGSKA (reference sequence). The CDR3 runs to 14 residues.

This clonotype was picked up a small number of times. CDR3 sequence (DNA): TGCAGTGCTCCCATAATCGTGGGGGAGGCGGGCACAGATACGCAGTATTTT. Its translation is CSAPIIVGEAGTDTQYF. This chain joins TRBV20-1 and TRBJ2-3; perhaps TRBD2 as D (6 bases). Per the germline V gene, CDR1 is DFQATT and CDR2 is SNEGSKA (reference sequence). V was pared by 5 bases and J by 1 base, with 22 bases between. CDR3 length: 17 amino acids.

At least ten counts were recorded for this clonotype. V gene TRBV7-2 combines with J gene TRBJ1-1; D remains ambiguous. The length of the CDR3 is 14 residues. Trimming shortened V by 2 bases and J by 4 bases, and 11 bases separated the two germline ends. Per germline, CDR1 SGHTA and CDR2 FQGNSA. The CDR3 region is CASSLSLWFTEAFF. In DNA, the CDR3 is TGTGCCAGCAGCTTATCCCTATGGTTCACTGAAGCTTTCTTT.

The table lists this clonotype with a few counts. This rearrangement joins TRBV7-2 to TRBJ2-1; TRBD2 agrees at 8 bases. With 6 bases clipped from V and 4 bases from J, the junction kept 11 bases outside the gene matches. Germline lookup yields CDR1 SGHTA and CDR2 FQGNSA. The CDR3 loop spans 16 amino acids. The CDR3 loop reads CASSPTAGVTYNEQFF. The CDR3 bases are TGTGCCAGCAGTCCAACAGCGGGAGTAACTTACAATGAGCAGTTCTTC.

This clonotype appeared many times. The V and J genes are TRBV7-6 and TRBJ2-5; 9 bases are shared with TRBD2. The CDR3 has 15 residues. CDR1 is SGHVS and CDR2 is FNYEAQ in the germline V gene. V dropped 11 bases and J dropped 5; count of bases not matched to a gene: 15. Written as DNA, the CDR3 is TGTGCCTCAGGTTATAGCGGGGGCTTTATGGAGACCCAGTACTTC. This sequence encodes CASGYSGGFMETQYF.